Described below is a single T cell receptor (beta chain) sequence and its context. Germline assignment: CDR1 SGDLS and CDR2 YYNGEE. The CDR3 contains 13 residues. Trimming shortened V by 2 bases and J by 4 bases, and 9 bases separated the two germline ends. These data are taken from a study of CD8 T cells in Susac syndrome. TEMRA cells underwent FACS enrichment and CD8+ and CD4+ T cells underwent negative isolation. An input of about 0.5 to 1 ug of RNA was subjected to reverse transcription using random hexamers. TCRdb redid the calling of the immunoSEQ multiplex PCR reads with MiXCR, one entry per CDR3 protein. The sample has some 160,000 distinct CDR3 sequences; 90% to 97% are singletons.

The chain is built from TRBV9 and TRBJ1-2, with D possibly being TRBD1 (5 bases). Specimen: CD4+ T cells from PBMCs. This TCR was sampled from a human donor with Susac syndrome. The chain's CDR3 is CASSVRASYGYTF. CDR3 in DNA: TGTGCCAGCAGCGTCAGGGCCTCCTATGGCTACACCTTC.